Listed below are T cell receptor beta chains from one sample, sequenced in a study of blood T cell repertoires in COVID-19. TCRdb's table, derived via immunoSEQ multiplex PCR, lists solely in-frame clones and lacks some. The repertoire holds roughly 150,000 clones, with roughly 91% as singletons. Sequenced material: peripheral blood. The origin of the receptors is a man aged 18 to 30 with acute or convalescent COVID-19. CDR3s include the opening cysteine and the closing phenylalanine or tryptophan. Each record gives: V gene, J gene, D gene, clone size, CDR3 protein, CDR3 DNA. The D gene is left open where the match is weak. The size entry is marked missing in some rows and otherwise reads once, few, many or a size class.

>TRBV18|TRBJ2-4|TRBD1|NA
CASTQGAGNIQYF
TGTGCCAGCACACAGGGGGCGGGAAACATTCAGTACTTC
>TRBV7-9|TRBJ2-1|NA|NA
CASSGTQGRSSYNEQFF
TGTGCCAGCAGCGGGACTCAAGGGCGGAGCTCCTACAATGAGCAGTTCTTC
>TRBV6-6|TRBJ1-3|NA|NA
CAGRRESGNTIYF
TGTGCCGGCAGGAGGGAGTCTGGAAACACCATATATTTT
>TRBV5-1|TRBJ2-4|NA|NA
CASSPTTPGLAKNIQYF
TGCGCCAGCAGCCCCACCACGCCAGGGTTAGCCAAAAACATTCAGTACTTC
>TRBV9|TRBJ2-5|NA|NA
CASSYDSEQTQYF
TGTGCCAGCAGCTATGACAGCGAACAGACCCAGTACTTC
>TRBV5-1|TRBJ1-1|TRBD1|once
CASSLFQGAEAFF
TGCGCCAGCAGCCTATTCCAGGGGGCGGAGGCTTTCTTT
>TRBV5-6|TRBJ2-3|TRBD2|NA
CASSLPRVAGTDTQYF
TGTGCCAGCAGCTTGCCTCGGGTAGCGGGGACAGATACGCAGTATTTT
>TRBV24-1|TRBJ1-5|NA|NA
CATSRDGNQPQHF
TGTGCCACCAGTCGGGATGGCAATCAGCCCCAGCATTTT
>TRBV5-8|TRBJ1-5|TRBD1|once
CASSFRTGGNQPQHF
TGTGCCAGCAGCTTTAGGACAGGGGGTAATCAGCCCCAGCATTTT
>TRBV24-1|TRBJ2-1|TRBD1|once
CATSPGTGMGNEQFF
TGTGCCACCTCCCCTGGGACAGGGATGGGTAATGAGCAGTTCTTC
>TRBV7-6|TRBJ1-3|NA|many
CASSLGRGSSGNTIYF
TGTGCCAGCAGCCTAGGGAGGGGATCCTCTGGAAACACCATATATTTT
>TRBV12-3/TRBV12-4|TRBJ1-1|NA|NA
CASSLVFGNEAFF
TGTGCCAGCAGTTTAGTCTTCGGTAATGAAGCTTTCTTT
>TRBV5-1|TRBJ2-3|TRBD1|NA
CASNRDRSTDTQYF
TGCGCCAGCAACAGGGACAGGAGCACAGATACGCAGTATTTT
>TRBV5-4|TRBJ2-3|NA|few
CASSSGRELGGTDTQYF
TGTGCCAGCAGCTCAGGACGGGAGTTGGGAGGCACAGATACGCAGTATTTT
>TRBV5-1|TRBJ2-7|TRBD1|NA
CASSLETGTYEQYF
TGCGCCAGCAGCTTGGAGACAGGGACCTACGAGCAGTACTTC
>TRBV27|TRBJ2-5|NA|NA
CASSSPSTGEETQYF
TGTGCCAGCAGTTCCCCGTCGACAGGTGAAGAGACCCAGTACTTC
>TRBV3-1/TRBV3-2|TRBJ2-7|TRBD2|NA
CASSQGTLAGVPTYEQYF
TGTGCCAGCAGCCAAGGTACCCTAGCGGGAGTCCCGACCTACGAGCAGTACTTC
>TRBV30|TRBJ1-1|TRBD1|NA
CAWSHYRGAGGPNTEAFF
TGTGCCTGGAGCCACTATAGAGGGGCAGGGGGACCGAACACTGAAGCTTTCTTT
>TRBV5-6|TRBJ2-7|TRBD2|NA
CASSLYQGSGRGNYEQYF
TGTGCCAGCAGCTTGTACCAGGGGAGCGGGAGAGGGAACTACGAGCAGTACTTC
>TRBV5-4|TRBJ1-1|NA|NA
CASSVDRNTEAFF
TGTGCCAGCAGCGTGGACAGGAACACTGAAGCTTTCTTT
>TRBV3-1/TRBV3-2|TRBJ2-7|TRBD2|NA
CASSQSSGGAKSYEQYF
TGTGCCAGCAGCCAGAGTAGCGGGGGGGCAAAATCCTACGAGCAGTACTTC
>TRBV27|TRBJ2-3|NA|NA
CASNPLQFTDTQYF
TGTGCCAGCAACCCCTTACAGTTCACAGATACGCAGTATTTT
>TRBV20-1|TRBJ1-1|NA|NA
CSASLAGMGTEAFF
TGCAGTGCTAGTTTAGCGGGGATGGGAACTGAAGCTTTCTTT
>TRBV5-5|TRBJ2-3|TRBD2|once
CASSSLAGGIGDTQYF
TGTGCCAGCAGCTCGCTAGCGGGGGGAATCGGAGATACGCAGTATTTT
>TRBV3-1/TRBV3-2|TRBJ1-6|NA|NA
CASSHGNSPLHF
TGTGCCAGCAGCCACGGTAATTCACCCCTCCACTTT
>TRBV7-6|TRBJ1-1|TRBD1|NA
CASARDRGYNTEAFF
TGTGCCAGCGCCCGGGACAGGGGCTATAACACTGAAGCTTTCTTT
>TRBV30|TRBJ2-3|TRBD2|NA
CAWGGLAGASTDTQYF
TGTGCCTGGGGGGGACTAGCGGGGGCTAGCACAGATACGCAGTATTTT
>TRBV4-1|TRBJ2-3|NA|NA
CASSPNSNTDTQYF
TGCGCCAGCAGCCCCAATTCTAATACAGATACGCAGTATTTT
>TRBV6-5|TRBJ1-5|NA|NA
CASSPLPGGNQPQHF
TGTGCCAGCAGTCCCCTGCCCGGGGGCAATCAGCCCCAGCATTTT
>TRBV11-2|TRBJ2-3|TRBD2|NA
CASSLHATSGTDTQYF
TGTGCCAGCAGCTTACACGCGACTAGCGGCACAGATACGCAGTATTTT
>TRBV7-9|TRBJ2-1|NA|NA
CASSLDTWVYNEQFF
TGTGCCAGCAGCTTGGACACATGGGTGTACAATGAGCAGTTCTTC
>TRBV2|TRBJ2-7|NA|NA
CASSESGWEQYF
TGTGCCAGCAGTGAGAGCGGGTGGGAGCAGTACTTC
>TRBV6-2/TRBV6-3|TRBJ2-2|TRBD2|NA
CASSYLRLAGGRGELFF
TGTGCCAGCAGTTACCTAAGACTAGCGGGGGGCCGAGGGGAGCTGTTTTTT
>TRBV7-8|TRBJ1-6|NA|NA
CASSLRTDYSPLHF
TGTGCCAGCAGCTTACGGACGGACTACAGCCCCCTCCACTTT
>TRBV5-8|TRBJ2-2|TRBD1|NA
CASKGQGPPGELFF
TGTGCCAGCAAGGGACAGGGACCTCCCGGGGAGCTGTTTTTT
>TRBV18|TRBJ2-5|TRBD2|NA
CASSATSGEETQYF
TGTGCCAGCTCAGCGACTAGCGGAGAAGAGACCCAGTACTTC
>TRBV5-1|TRBJ2-1|NA|once
CASSLRIEVEQFF
TGCGCCAGCAGCTTGAGGATTGAGGTTGAGCAGTTCTTC
>TRBV5-1|TRBJ2-7|TRBD2|NA
CASSLVVAGGPGEQYF
TGCGCCAGCAGCTTGGTAGTAGCGGGAGGGCCGGGGGAGCAGTACTTC
>TRBV4-1|TRBJ2-2|TRBD2|NA
CASSQSRELGLAGTGELFF
TGCGCCAGCAGCCAATCTCGGGAACTAGGACTAGCGGGGACCGGGGAGCTGTTTTTT
>TRBV7-8|TRBJ2-1|TRBD2|NA
CASSGLAGDPYNEQFF
TGTGCCAGCAGCGGACTAGCGGGAGACCCTTACAATGAGCAGTTCTTC
>TRBV3-1/TRBV3-2|TRBJ1-3|NA|NA
CASSQAPGSGNTIYF
TGTGCCAGCAGCCAAGCTCCGGGATCTGGAAACACCATATATTTT
>TRBV24-1|TRBJ2-6|TRBD1|NA
CATSETGGWRDSGANVLTF
TGTGCCACCAGTGAGACAGGGGGCTGGAGAGACTCTGGGGCCAACGTCCTGACTTTC
>TRBV24-1|TRBJ1-1|TRBD1|NA
CATSDLDRGEAFF
TGTGCCACCAGTGATTTGGACAGGGGTGAAGCTTTCTTT
>TRBV19|TRBJ1-1|NA|NA
CASTLGRGGTEAFF
TGTGCCAGTACCCTCGGCAGGGGAGGGACTGAAGCTTTCTTT
>TRBV14|TRBJ1-6|NA|NA
CASSHLGEGNSPLHF
TGTGCCAGCAGCCACCTGGGGGAGGGAAATTCACCCCTCCACTTT
>TRBV3-1/TRBV3-2|TRBJ2-4|NA|NA
CASSQDGKNIQYF
TGTGCCAGCAGCCAAGACGGCAAAAACATTCAGTACTTC
>TRBV6-5|TRBJ1-3|NA|once
CACSWPGGNTIYF
TGTGCCTGTTCATGGCCGGGAGGAAACACCATATATTTT
>TRBV4-1|TRBJ1-3|NA|NA
CASSQDSQGNTIYF
TGCGCCAGCAGCCAAGACTCACAGGGAAACACCATATATTTT
>TRBV4-1|TRBJ1-1|TRBD1|NA
CASSLAGTGAEAFF
TGCGCCAGCAGCCTCGCCGGGACAGGGGCTGAAGCTTTCTTT
>TRBV25-1|TRBJ2-7|NA|once
CASLARDYEQYF
TGTGCCAGTCTGGCCAGGGACTACGAGCAGTACTTC